This T cell receptor (beta chain) was sequenced during a study of post-analysis software for immune sequencing data. Across the study: The courses of disease that were included comprised relapsing-remitting, secondary progressive and progressive-relapsing multiple sclerosis.

Libraries were made from TCR beta cDNA, and they carried unique molecular identifiers. There were 1 to 10 million T cells, and around 500,000 cDNA molecules came from them. From the PCR reads, TCRdb called clonotypes with MiXCR, one entry per CDR3 protein. The sample yields around 700,000 distinct CDR3 sequences, around 64% seen once. Turning to this clonotype: Its specificity is not known.

Study-wide findings and caveats: Batch-mates among the samples co-clustered strongly by F measure. The study found TRBV5-6, TRBV5-1 and TRBV20-1 among about five TRBV segments more frequent in patients than controls. Compared against controls, patients with multiple sclerosis displayed significantly lower normalized Chao1 diversity.

J lost 0 bases, V lost 3 bases, and 3 bases had no gene match. CDR3 size: 15 residues. Germline CDR1 is SGHTA and CDR2 is FQGNSA. The V gene is TRBV7-2, the J gene TRBJ2-5; 8 bases line up with TRBD2. Sample: blood. This clonotype originated in a girl aged 2 to 9 with multiple sclerosis. As DNA, the CDR3 is TGTGCCAGCAGCTTCCAGCGGGGGCACCAAGAGACCCAGTACTTC. Translated: CASSFQRGHQETQYF.